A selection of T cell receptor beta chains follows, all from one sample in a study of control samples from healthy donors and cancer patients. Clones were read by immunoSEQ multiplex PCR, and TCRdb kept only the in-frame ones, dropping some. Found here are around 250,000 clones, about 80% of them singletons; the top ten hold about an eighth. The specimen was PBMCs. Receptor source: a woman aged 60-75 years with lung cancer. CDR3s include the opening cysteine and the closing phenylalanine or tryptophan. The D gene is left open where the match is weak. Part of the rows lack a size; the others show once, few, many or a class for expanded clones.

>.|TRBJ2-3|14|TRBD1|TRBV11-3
CASSLDRHTDTQYF
TGTGCCAGCAGCTTGGACAGGCACACAGATACGCAGTATTTT
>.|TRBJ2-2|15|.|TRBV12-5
CASGSLSRATGELFF
TGTGCTAGTGGTTCCCTATCCCGTGCGACCGGGGAGCTGTTTTTT
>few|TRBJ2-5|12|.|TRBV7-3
CASSRGGETQYF
TGTGCCAGCAGCCGAGGGGGGGAGACCCAGTACTTC
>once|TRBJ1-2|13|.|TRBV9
CASSVLQGYGYTF
TGTGCCAGCAGCGTGCTACAGGGCTATGGCTACACCTTC
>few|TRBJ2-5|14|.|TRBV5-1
CASARGGDQETQYF
TGCGCCAGCGCTAGAGGGGGAGACCAAGAGACCCAGTACTTC
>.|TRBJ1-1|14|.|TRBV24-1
CATSGSGYPTEAFF
TGTGCCACCAGTGGATCAGGGTATCCCACTGAAGCTTTCTTT
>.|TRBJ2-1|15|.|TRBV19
CASSIDRSSYNEQFF
TGTGCCAGTAGTATAGACCGTAGCTCCTACAATGAGCAGTTCTTC
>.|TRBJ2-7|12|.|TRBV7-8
CASSSGPYEQYF
TGTGCCAGCAGCTCCGGCCCTTACGAGCAGTACTTC
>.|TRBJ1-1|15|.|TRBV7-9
CASSLGGVMNTEAFF
TGTGCCAGCAGCTTGGGGGGCGTGATGAACACTGAAGCTTTCTTT
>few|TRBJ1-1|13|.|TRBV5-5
CASSFSGNTEAFF
TGTGCCAGCAGCTTTTCCGGGAACACTGAAGCTTTCTTT
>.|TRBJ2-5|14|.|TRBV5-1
CASSGDSGSETQYF
TGCGCCAGCAGCGGGGATAGCGGTTCGGAGACCCAGTACTTC
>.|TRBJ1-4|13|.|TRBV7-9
CASSLVTDEKLFF
TGTGCCAGCAGCTTAGTGACAGATGAAAAACTGTTTTTT
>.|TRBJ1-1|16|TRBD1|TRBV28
CASSPQPATGKTEAFF
TGTGCCAGCAGTCCACAACCGGCGACAGGGAAAACTGAAGCTTTCTTT
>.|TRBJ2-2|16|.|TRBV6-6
CASSRTVNANTGELFF
TGTGCCAGCAGTCGGACGGTAAACGCGAACACCGGGGAGCTGTTTTTT
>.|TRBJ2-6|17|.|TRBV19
CASSTRQVRSGANVLTF
TGTGCCAGTAGTACCCGACAGGTTCGCTCTGGGGCCAACGTCCTGACTTTC
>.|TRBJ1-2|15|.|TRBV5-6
CASSYRVRGRDGYTF
TGTGCCAGCAGCTACCGAGTTCGGGGGCGGGATGGCTACACCTTC
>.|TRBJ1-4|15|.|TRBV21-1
CASSVRQGPNEKLFF
TGTGCCAGCAGCGTAAGACAGGGCCCTAATGAAAAACTGTTTTTT
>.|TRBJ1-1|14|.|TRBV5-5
CATTRRVGETEAFF
TGTGCCACCACACGTCGGGTAGGGGAGACTGAAGCTTTCTTT
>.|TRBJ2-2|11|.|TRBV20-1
CSARETGELFF
TGCAGTGCTAGAGAGACCGGGGAGCTGTTTTTT
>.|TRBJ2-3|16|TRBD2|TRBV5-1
CASSLAGGGGTDTQYF
TGCGCCAGCAGCCTAGCGGGGGGAGGCGGCACAGATACGCAGTATTTT
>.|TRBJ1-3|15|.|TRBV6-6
CASSYYGGPGNTIYF
TGTGCCAGCAGTTACTATGGGGGGCCCGGAAACACCATATATTTT
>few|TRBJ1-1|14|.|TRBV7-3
CASSLSRANTEAFF
TGTGCCAGCAGCTTAAGCAGGGCGAACACTGAAGCTTTCTTT
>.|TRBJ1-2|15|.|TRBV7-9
CASSLLGKANYGYTF
TGTGCCAGCAGCTTGCTGGGGAAAGCTAACTATGGCTACACCTTC
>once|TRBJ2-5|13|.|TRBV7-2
CASSLLVQETQYF
TGTGCCAGCAGCTTGCTAGTTCAAGAGACCCAGTACTTC
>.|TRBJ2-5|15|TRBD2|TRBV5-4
CASSLVSGRSETQYF
TGTGCCAGCAGCTTGGTTAGCGGGAGATCAGAGACCCAGTACTTC
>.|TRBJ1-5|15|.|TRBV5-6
CASSSFGRVDQPQHF
TGTGCCAGCAGCTCCTTCGGAAGGGTTGACCAGCCCCAGCATTTT
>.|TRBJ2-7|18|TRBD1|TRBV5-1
CASSLVGTGRTFWYEQYF
TGCGCCAGCAGCTTGGTCGGGACAGGGCGGACGTTTTGGTACGAGCAGTACTTC
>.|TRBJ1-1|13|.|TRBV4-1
CASSARENTEAFF
TGCGCCAGCAGCGCCAGGGAAAACACTGAAGCTTTCTTT
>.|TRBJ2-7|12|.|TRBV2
CASSRNAGEQYF
TGTGCCAGCAGTCGTAACGCTGGCGAGCAGTACTTC
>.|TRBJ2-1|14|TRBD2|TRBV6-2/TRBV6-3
CASSPEREGTKEFF
TGTGCCAGCAGTCCCGAGCGGGAGGGGACGAAGGAGTTCTTC
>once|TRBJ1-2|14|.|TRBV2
CASSSGLGNYGYTF
TGTGCCAGCAGTTCAGGGCTGGGTAACTATGGCTACACCTTC
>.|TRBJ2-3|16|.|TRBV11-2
CASSPNRGATTDTQYF
TGTGCCAGCAGCCCGAACCGCGGGGCGACTACAGATACGCAGTATTTT
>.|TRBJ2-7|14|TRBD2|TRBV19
CASSITGTSHEQYF
TGTGCCAGTAGTATAACCGGGACTAGTCACGAGCAGTACTTC
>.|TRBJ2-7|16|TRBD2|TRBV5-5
CASSRQYRGDLYEQYF
TGTGCCAGCAGCCGGCAATATCGGGGGGACCTCTACGAGCAGTACTTC
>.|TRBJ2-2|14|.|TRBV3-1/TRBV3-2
CATEDGANTGELFF
TGTGCCACAGAGGACGGAGCGAACACCGGGGAGCTGTTTTTT
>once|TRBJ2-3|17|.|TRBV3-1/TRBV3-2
CASSQDRRSSGTDTQYF
TGTGCCAGCAGCCAAGATCGTCGCTCTAGCGGCACAGATACGCAGTATTTT
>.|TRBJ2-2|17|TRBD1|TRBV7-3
CASSFHRYRGRTGELFF
TGTGCCAGCAGCTTCCACCGGTATAGGGGGCGAACCGGGGAGCTGTTTTTT
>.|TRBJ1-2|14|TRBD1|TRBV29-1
CSVDPTGANYGYTF
TGCAGCGTTGATCCGACAGGGGCTAACTATGGCTACACCTTC
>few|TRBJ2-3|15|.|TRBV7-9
CASSLGTTSTDTQYF
TGTGCCAGCAGCTTAGGGACAACTAGCACAGATACGCAGTATTTT
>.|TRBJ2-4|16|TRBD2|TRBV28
CASSLPSGVAKNIQYF
TGTGCCAGCAGTTTGCCCAGCGGGGTAGCCAAAAACATTCAGTACTTC
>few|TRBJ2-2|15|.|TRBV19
CASSMGGQNTGELFF
TGTGCCAGTAGTATGGGCGGGCAGAACACCGGGGAGCTGTTTTTT